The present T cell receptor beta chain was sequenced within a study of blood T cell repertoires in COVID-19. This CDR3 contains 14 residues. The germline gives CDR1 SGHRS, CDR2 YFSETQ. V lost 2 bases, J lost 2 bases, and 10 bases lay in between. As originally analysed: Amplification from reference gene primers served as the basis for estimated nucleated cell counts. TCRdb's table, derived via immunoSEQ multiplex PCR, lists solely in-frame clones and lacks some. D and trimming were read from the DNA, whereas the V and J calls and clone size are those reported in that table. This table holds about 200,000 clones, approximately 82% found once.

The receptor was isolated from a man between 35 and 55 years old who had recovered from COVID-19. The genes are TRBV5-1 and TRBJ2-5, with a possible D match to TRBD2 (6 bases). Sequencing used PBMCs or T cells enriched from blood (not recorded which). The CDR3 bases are TGCGCCAGCAGCTTTGGGGCGGGGCAAGAGACCCAGTACTTC. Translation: CASSFGAGQETQYF.